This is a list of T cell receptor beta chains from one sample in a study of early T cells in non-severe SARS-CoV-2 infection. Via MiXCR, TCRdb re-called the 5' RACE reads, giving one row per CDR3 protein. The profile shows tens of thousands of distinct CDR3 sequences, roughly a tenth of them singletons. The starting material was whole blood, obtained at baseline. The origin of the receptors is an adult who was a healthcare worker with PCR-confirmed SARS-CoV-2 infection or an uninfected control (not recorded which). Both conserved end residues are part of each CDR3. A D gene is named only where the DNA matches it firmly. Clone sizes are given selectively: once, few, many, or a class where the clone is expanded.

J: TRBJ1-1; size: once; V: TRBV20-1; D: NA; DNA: TGCAGTGCTCGTTTGGGGGCGAACACTGAAGCTTTCTTT; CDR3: CSARLGANTEAFF
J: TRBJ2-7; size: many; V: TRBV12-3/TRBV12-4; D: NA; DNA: TGTGCCAGCAGTTTAACAGGCGGAAGCTACGAGCAGTACTTC; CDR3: CASSLTGGSYEQYF
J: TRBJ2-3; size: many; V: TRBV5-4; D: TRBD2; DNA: TGTGCCAGCAGCTTAATCCGGGACTACTTAAGCACAGATACGCAGTATTTT; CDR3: CASSLIRDYLSTDTQYF
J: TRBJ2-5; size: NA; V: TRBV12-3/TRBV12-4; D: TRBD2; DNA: TGTGCCAGCAGTTTATCCAGCGGGGGCTCCCAAGAGACCCAGTACTTC; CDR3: CASSLSSGGSQETQYF
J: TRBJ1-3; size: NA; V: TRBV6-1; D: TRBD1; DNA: TGTGCCAGCAGTGGGGGACAGGGTTCGTCTGGAAACACCATATATTTT; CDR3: CASSGGQGSSGNTIYF
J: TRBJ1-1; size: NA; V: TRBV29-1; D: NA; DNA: TGCAGCGTTGAAGGGAGGATCACGGGACGGCTGGGGACTGAAGCTTTCTTT; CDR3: CSVEGRITGRLGTEAFF
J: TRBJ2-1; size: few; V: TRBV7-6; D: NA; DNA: TGTGCCAGCAGCTTAGGAGTTCGATACTCGGATGAGCAGTTCTTC; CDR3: CASSLGVRYSDEQFF
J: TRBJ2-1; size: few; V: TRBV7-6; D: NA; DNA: TGTGCCAGCAGCGACCGGGACGACTACTACAATGAGCAGTTCTTC; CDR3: CASSDRDDYYNEQFF
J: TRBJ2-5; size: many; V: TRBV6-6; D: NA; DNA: TGTGCCAGCAGTTACTCGTTGGTCGGGGAGACCCAGTACTTC; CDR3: CASSYSLVGETQYF
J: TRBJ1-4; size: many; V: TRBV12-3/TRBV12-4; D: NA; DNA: TGTGCCAGCAGTTTTTGGGGGCTCGATGAAAAACTGTTTTTT; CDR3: CASSFWGLDEKLFF
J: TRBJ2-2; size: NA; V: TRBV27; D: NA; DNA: TGTGCCAGCAGTCTACCGACAGGAGTGGGGACCGGGGAGCTGTTTTTT; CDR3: CASSLPTGVGTGELFF
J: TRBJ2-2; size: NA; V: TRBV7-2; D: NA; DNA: TGTGCCAGCAGCCCCTTAGGTGGTTTCGGGGAGCTGTTTTTT; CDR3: CASSPLGGFGELFF
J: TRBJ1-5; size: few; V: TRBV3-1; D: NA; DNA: TGTGCCAGCAGCCACAGAGTCGGGCCCCAGCATTTT; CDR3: CASSHRVGPQHF
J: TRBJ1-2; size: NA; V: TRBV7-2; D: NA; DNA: TGTGCCAGCAGTCTAACACCTCCTCTCTATGGCTACACCTTC; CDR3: CASSLTPPLYGYTF
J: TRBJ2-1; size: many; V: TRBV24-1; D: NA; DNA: TGTGCCACCAGTGAACGGGTGAACAATGAGCAGTTCTTC; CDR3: CATSERVNNEQFF
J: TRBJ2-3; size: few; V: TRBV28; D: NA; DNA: TGTGTCAGCGACTCCCTCAACACAGATACGCAGTATTTT; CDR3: CVSDSLNTDTQYF
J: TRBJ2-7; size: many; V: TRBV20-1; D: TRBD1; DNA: TGCAGTGCGCTCACACCGGGACAGGGCGACGAGCAGTACTTC; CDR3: CSALTPGQGDEQYF
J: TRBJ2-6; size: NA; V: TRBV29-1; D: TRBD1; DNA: TGCAGCGTGACATCGACAGGGGCCACTGGGGCCAACGTCCTGACTTTC; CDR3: CSVTSTGATGANVLTF
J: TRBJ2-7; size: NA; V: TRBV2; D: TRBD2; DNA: TGTGCCAGCAGTCGGGAGGGCCCGTACGAGCAGTACTTC; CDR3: CASSREGPYEQYF
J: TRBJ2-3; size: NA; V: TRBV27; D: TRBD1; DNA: TGTGCCAGCAGGAAGGGACAGTACACAGATACGCAGTATTTT; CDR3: CASRKGQYTDTQYF
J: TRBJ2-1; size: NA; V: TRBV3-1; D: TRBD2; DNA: TGTGCCAGCAGCCAAGACGCTAGCGGGACCTACAATGAGCAGTTCTTC; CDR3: CASSQDASGTYNEQFF
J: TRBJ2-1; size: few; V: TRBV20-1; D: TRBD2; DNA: TGCAGTGCTCCCCTAGCGGGAGTGGACTACAATGAGCAGTTCTTC; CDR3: CSAPLAGVDYNEQFF
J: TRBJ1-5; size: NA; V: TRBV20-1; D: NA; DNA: TGCAGTGCTATTCGGGAGGGGGGCAATCAGCCCCAGCATTTT; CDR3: CSAIREGGNQPQHF
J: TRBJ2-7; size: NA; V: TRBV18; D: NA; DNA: TGTGCCAGCTCACCGGGGGCGGCCTACGAGCAGTACTTC; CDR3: CASSPGAAYEQYF
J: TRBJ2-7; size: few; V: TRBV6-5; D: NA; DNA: TGTGCCAGCAGTTACGGTCGACAGGTCCACGAGCAGTACTTC; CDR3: CASSYGRQVHEQYF
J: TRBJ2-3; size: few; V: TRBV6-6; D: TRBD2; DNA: TGTGCCAGCTTATCAGCGGGGGGCACAGATACGCAGTATTTT; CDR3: CASLSAGGTDTQYF
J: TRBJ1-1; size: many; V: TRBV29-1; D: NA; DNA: TGCAGCGTTGCAAACTGGCCTGAAGCTTTCTTT; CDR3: CSVANWPEAFF
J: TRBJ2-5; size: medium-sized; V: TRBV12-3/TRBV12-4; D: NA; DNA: TGTGCCAGCAGTTTAATAGAGACCCAGTACTTC; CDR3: CASSLIETQYF
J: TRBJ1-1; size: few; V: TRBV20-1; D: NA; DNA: TGCAGTGCTCAGAATGACGGACTTGAAGCTTTCTTT; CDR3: CSAQNDGLEAFF
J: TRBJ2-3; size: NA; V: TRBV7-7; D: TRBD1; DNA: TGTGCTAGCAGCAGCCCACAGGGGCCCCCCAAGCAGTATTTT; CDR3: CASSSPQGPPKQYF
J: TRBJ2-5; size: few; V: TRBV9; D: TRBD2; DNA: TGTGCCAGCAGCGCGACTAGCGGGGCTCAAGAGACCCAGTACTTC; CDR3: CASSATSGAQETQYF
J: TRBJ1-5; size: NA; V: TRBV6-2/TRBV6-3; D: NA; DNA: TGTGCCAGCAGTCGCCCACAGGGAGGCAATCAGCCCCAGCATTTT; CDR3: CASSRPQGGNQPQHF
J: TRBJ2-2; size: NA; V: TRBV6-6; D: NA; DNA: TGTGCCAGCAGGGGTTCAGGACGCGGCCTCACCGGGGAGCTGTTTTTT; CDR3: CASRGSGRGLTGELFF
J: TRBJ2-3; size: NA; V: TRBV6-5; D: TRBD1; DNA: TGTGCCAGCGGTGGACAGGAGAGCACAGATACGCAGTATTTT; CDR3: CASGGQESTDTQYF
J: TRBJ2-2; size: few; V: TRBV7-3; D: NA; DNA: TGTGCCAGCAGCTTAGACGTACCCAGCGGGGAGCTGTTTTTT; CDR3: CASSLDVPSGELFF
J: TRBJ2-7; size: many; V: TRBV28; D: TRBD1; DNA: TGTGCCAGCACGGGCCCCCTGACAGGGATTGATGAGCAGTACTTC; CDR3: CASTGPLTGIDEQYF
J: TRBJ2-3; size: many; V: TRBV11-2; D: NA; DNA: TGTGCCAGCAGCGGCCGCACAGATACGCAGTATTTT; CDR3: CASSGRTDTQYF
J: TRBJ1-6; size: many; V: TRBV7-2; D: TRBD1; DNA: TGTGCCAGCAGCCCATGGACAGGGGGTTCACCCCTCCACTTT; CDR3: CASSPWTGGSPLHF